This T cell receptor (beta chain) was recovered during a study of blood T cell repertoires in COVID-19. Study-level background: Italy, Spain and the United States were the sources of the convalescent and acute COVID-19 samples.

Assay used: immunoSEQ multiplex PCR; TCRdb lists only in-frame clones, some missing. The sample holds about 200,000 clones; about 88% are singletons and the top ten take around 4%. CDR1 is SGHDT and CDR2 is YYEEEE in the germline V gene. The CDR3 contains 11 residues. V gave up 0 bases and J gave up 7 bases, with 4 bases separating them. This clone appeared a few times. Study members were between about 18 and 95 years old and lived in approximately 25 US regions. A COVID-19 case was met by exposed participants within 2 weeks before study entry. This chain connects TRBV5-6 to TRBJ1-1, with D uncertain. The sample was PBMCs or T cells enriched from blood (not recorded which). The TCR originated in a woman in her thirties who had been exposed to COVID-19. The CDR3, as DNA: TGTGCCAGCAGCTTGGGGAGTGAAGCTTTCTTT. It is translated as CASSLGSEAFF.